The 9 T cell receptor beta chains given below trace back to one sample, sequenced in a study of blood T cell repertoires in COVID-19. The method was immunoSEQ multiplex PCR; TCRdb's version includes in-frame clones alone and lacks a portion of them. The table records some 300,000 clones, about 90% of them present only once. The sample consisted of PBMCs or T cells enriched from blood (not recorded which). These receptors were collected from a woman in her forties or fifties who had been exposed to COVID-19.

This clone was observed once. The chain has TRBV4-1 and TRBJ1-2; D gene unclear. The CDR3 totals 16 residues. Germline lookup yields CDR1 MGHRA and CDR2 YSYEKL. Trimming took 2 bases from V and 4 from J, leaving 17 bases between them. CDR3 DNA sequence: TGCGCCAGCAGCCAACGACAACCAGAGGGCGGCTATGGCTACACCTTC. This gives the protein CASSQRQPEGGYGYTF.

The chain carries TRBV30 and TRBJ2-1, with 8 bases aligning to TRBD1. This CDR3 contains 11 residues. V gave up 5 bases and J gave up 6 bases; unmatched junction bases: 0. CDR1 and CDR2 from the germline V gene are GTSNPN and SVGIG (reference sequence). The CDR3 spells CAWDRGNEQFF. In DNA, the CDR3 is TGTGCCTGGGACAGGGGCAATGAGCAGTTCTTC.

This clone appeared once. J is TRBJ1-6 and V is TRBV7-2, with 8 bases identical to TRBD1. This CDR3 spans 17 amino acids. Per germline, CDR1 SGHTA and CDR2 FQGNSA. V lost 0 bases to trimming and J lost 7 bases; unmatched junction nucleotides: 8. The CDR3 DNA reads TGTGCCAGCAGCTTAGCTTGGTTGGACAGGGAAAATTCACCCCTCCACTTT. As protein: CASSLAWLDRENSPLHF. Full variable domain (remainder filled in from reference TRBV7-2 and TRBJ1-6): GAGVSQSPSNKVTEKGKDVELRCDPISGHTALYWYRQSLGQGLEFLIYFQGNSAPDKSGLPSDRFSAERTGGSVSTLTIQRTQQEDSAVYLCASSLAWLDRENSPLHFGNGTRLTVT.

This clone was observed a handful of times. The V call is TRBV2, the J call TRBJ1-5, with D hard to call. Trimming removed 3 bases from V and 0 bases from J, with 9 bases in between. Germline V gives CDR1 SNHLY, CDR2 FYNNEI. This CDR3 region has 15 residues. Here the CDR3 reads CASSERTYSNQPQHF. CDR3 DNA sequence: TGTGCCAGCAGTGAGCGGACTTATAGCAATCAGCCCCAGCATTTT. Based on the CDR3 plus reference TRBV2 and TRBJ1-5, the full variable domain is EPEVTQTPSHQVTQMGQEVILRCVPISNHLYFYWYRQILGQKVEFLVSFYNNEISEKSEIFDDQFSVERPDGSNFTLKIRSTKLEDSAMYFCASSERTYSNQPQHFGDGTRLSIL.

J is TRBJ2-2 and V is TRBV2; tentative D call: TRBD2 (5 bases). Looked up from germline, CDR1 is SNHLY and CDR2 is FYNNEI. The V end was cut by 6 bases, the J end by 7 bases, with 15 bases between. The CDR3 consists of 14 residues. The CDR3 reads CASSSDYRGGELFF. In DNA, the CDR3 is TGTGCCAGCAGCAGCGACTACCGCGGCGGGGAGCTGTTTTTT.

The V call is TRBV27, the J call TRBJ2-7; the match to TRBD1 covers 7 bases. CDR3 size: 14 residues. J was trimmed by 7 bases and V by 2 bases; bases with no gene match: 8. The germline gives CDR1 MNHEY, CDR2 SMNVEV (reference sequence). The CDR3 DNA reads TGTGCCAGCAGTTTAAGAGGTACCAGGGGGGAGCAGTACTTC. Protein sequence: CASSLRGTRGEQYF.

The chain is built from TRBV4-2 and TRBJ2-5; D is unresolved. The CDR3 runs to 15 residues. V was clipped by 1 base and J by 2 bases, with 11 bases between them. Germline CDR1 LGHNA, CDR2 YNFKEQ. CDR3 nucleotide sequence: TGTGCCAGCAGCCAAGCTTATCAGTCACAAGAGACCCAGTACTTC. This codes for CASSQAYQSQETQYF.

This clone was seen a handful of times. J is TRBJ1-2 and V is TRBV11-2; 7 positions match TRBD1. The CDR3 is made up of 14 amino acids. V was pared by 4 bases and J by 4 bases, with 6 bases of the junction left unmatched. Germline assignment: CDR1 SGHAT and CDR2 FQNNGV. The chain's CDR3 is CASSSETGSYGYTF. CDR3 nucleotide sequence: TGTGCCAGCAGCTCAGAGACAGGGAGCTATGGCTACACCTTC. Full variable domain (remainder filled in from reference TRBV11-2 and TRBJ1-2): EAGVAQSPRYKIIEKRQSVAFWCNPISGHATLYWYQQILGQGPKLLIQFQNNGVVDDSQLPKDRFSAERLKGVDSTLKIQPAKLEDSAVYLCASSSETGSYGYTFGSGTRLTVV.

The rearrangement uses TRBV6-5 and TRBJ1-4, with a possible D match to TRBD1 (5 bases). Trimming took 7 bases from V and 2 from J, leaving 8 bases between them. This CDR3 has 13 residues. The germline V gene encodes CDR1 MNHEY and CDR2 SVGAGI. The CDR3 loop is CASMAGTNEKLFF. The CDR3 nucleotides are TGTGCCAGCATGGCAGGGACTAATGAAAAACTGTTTTTT.